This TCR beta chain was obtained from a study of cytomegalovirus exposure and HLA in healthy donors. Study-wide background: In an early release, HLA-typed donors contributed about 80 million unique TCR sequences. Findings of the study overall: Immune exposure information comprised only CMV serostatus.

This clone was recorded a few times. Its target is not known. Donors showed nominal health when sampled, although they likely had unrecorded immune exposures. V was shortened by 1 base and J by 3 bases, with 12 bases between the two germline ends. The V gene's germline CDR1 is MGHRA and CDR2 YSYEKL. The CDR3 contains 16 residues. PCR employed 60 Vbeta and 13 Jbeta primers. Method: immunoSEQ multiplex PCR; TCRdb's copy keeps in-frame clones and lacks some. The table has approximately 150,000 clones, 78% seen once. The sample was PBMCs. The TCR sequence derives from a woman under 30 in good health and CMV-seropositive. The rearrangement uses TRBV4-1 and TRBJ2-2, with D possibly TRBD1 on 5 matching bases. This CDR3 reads CASSQVFTQDTGELFF. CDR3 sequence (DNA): TGCGCCAGCAGCCAAGTTTTTACACAGGACACCGGGGAGCTGTTTTTT.